One and the same sample provided the 27 T cell receptor beta chains below, sequenced in a study of T cell clonality in common variable immunodeficiency. Points from the study as a whole: In common variable immunodeficiency, TCR beta chains reportedly carried fewer deletions and N-nucleotide insertions.

These receptors' antigens are unknown. TCRdb keeps only in-frame clones here, not all; method: immunoSEQ multiplex PCR. Its table lists about 15,000 clones. What was sequenced was peripheral blood mononuclear cells. Receptor source: a human donor with common variable immunodeficiency.

About this clone itself: The sequenced fragment ends 3 residues before the CDR3 boundary, so the rest is inferred from the germline J gene. The chain carries TRBV5-5 and TRBJ2-7; weak D call: TRBD1 (5 bases). Germline V lookup: CDR1 SGHKS, CDR2 YYEKEE (reference sequence). The CDR3 has 14 amino acids. Deletions cut 0 bases from V and 5 bases from J, with 12 bases between. Partial CDR3 DNA: TGTGCCAGCAGCTTGGTAGGGGTAAGCGACGAG. It specifies CASSLVGVSDE. In full, the CDR3 reads CASSLVGVSDEQYF.

For this clone: The CDR3 is cut off 3 residues early in the read; its end comes from the germline J gene. V is TRBV7-9 and J is TRBJ1-3, with D maybe TRBD1 (6 bases). Per the germline V gene, CDR1 is SEHNR and CDR2 is FQNEAQ (reference sequence). The CDR3 is 14 amino acids. The CDR3 here is CASSLRTDQATIYF. The sequenced CDR3 bases are TGTGCCAGCAGCCTCCGGACAGACCAGGCGACC.

Comments on this clone: Coverage ceases 3 residues before the CDR3 finishes, and the germline J gene fills in the end. The chain is built from TRBV5-4 and TRBJ2-5; the match to TRBD1 covers 7 bases. The CDR3 is 15 residues long. V lost 3 bases and J lost 4; bases outside the gene matches: 9. Germline V lookup: CDR1 SGHNT, CDR2 YYREEE (reference sequence). The DNA read from the CDR3 is TGTGCCAGCAGCTCGGACAGGACCCCGAGAGAGACC. Its translation: CASSSDRTPRET. The entire CDR3 protein is CASSSDRTPRETQYF.

About this clone itself: The CDR3 goes on 3 residues after the read ends, and that part is filled in from the germline J gene. This sequence joins TRBV12-3 or TRBV12-4 and TRBJ2-5, with 10 bases matching TRBD2. V was clipped by 6 bases and J by 2 bases; unmatched bases: 6. The CDR3 covers 15 residues. Incomplete CDR3 DNA: TGTGCCAGCAGAAGGACTAGCGGTAGGCAAGAGACC. Translating gives CASRRTSGRQET. The whole CDR3 protein reads CASRRTSGRQETQYF.

Points on this clone: Read coverage stops 3 residues before the CDR3 terminus; the germline J gene supplies the remainder. V is TRBV5-1 and J is TRBJ1-2, with no clear D. Germline lookup yields CDR1 SGHRS and CDR2 YFSETQ. Trimming took off 0 bases at V and 5 bases at J, with 11 bases between the two ends. The CDR3 covers 14 residues. CDR3 protein: CASSLVGSDYGYTF. CDR3 bases read: TGCGCCAGCAGCTTGGTCGGCAGCGATTATGGC.

Concerning this clone: Read coverage stops 3 residues before the CDR3 terminus; the germline J gene supplies the remainder. The chain combines TRBV19 with TRBJ2-7; possible D gene TRBD2, 6 bases. Trimming removed 5 bases at V and 2 bases at J, with 10 bases between. Per the germline V gene, CDR1 is LNHDA and CDR2 is SQIVND (reference sequence). This CDR3 contains 13 residues. The sequenced CDR3 bases are TGTGCCAGTAGTCCCGGACTAACCTACGAG. Its translation: CASSPGLTYE. The full-length CDR3 reads as CASSPGLTYEQYF.

With respect to this clone: The read gets to within 3 residues of the CDR3 end, and the germline J gene fills in the rest. The rearrangement links TRBV19 to TRBJ2-7; 9 bases line up with TRBD1. CDR3 length: 16 residues. Germline trimming cut 5 bases from V and 2 bases from J; bases unmatched to any gene: 10. CDR1 is LNHDA, CDR2 SQIVND, per germline (reference sequence). CDR3 residues: CASSFLRGQGPYEQYF. Incomplete CDR3 DNA: TGTGCCAGTAGTTTCTTGAGGGGACAGGGCCCCTACGAG.

Comment on this clone: The missing CDR3 end, 3 residues past where the read stops, is filled in from the germline J gene. V is TRBV10-3 and J is TRBJ2-3; D unclear. The CDR3 contains 12 residues. Germline V gene sequence: CDR1 ENHRY, CDR2 SYGVKD. The covered CDR3 bases are TGTGCCATCAAAACCATCCTGTCGGCG. Protein: CAIKTILSA. The full CDR3 protein is CAIKTILSAQYF.

Regarding this clone: Sequencing ends 3 residues short of the CDR3 end; the germline J gene provides the rest. J is TRBJ1-2 and V is TRBV20-1, with 7 bases lining up with TRBD1. This CDR3 comprises 14 residues. Trimming at V came to 1 base and at J to 3 bases, leaving 5 bases not matched to a gene. Germline V gene data show CDR1 as DFQATT and CDR2 as SNEGSKA (reference sequence). The DNA read from the CDR3 is TGCAGTGCTAGAGTCTTCGGGACAGACTATGGC. This codes for CSARVFGTDYG. The whole CDR3 sequence is CSARVFGTDYGYTF.

As to this clone: Coverage ceases 3 residues before the CDR3 finishes, and the germline J gene fills in the end. This chain connects TRBV20-1 to TRBJ2-5, with 9 positions matching TRBD1. The CDR3 length is 15 residues. V lost 3 bases and J lost 7; bases outside the gene matches: 12. Germline V CDR1 and CDR2: DFQATT, SNEGSKA (reference sequence). The CDR3 region is CSASGTDRGGLTQYF. CDR3 DNA, as far as it was read: TGCAGTGCTAGTGGGACGGACAGGGGCGGATTGACC.

Worth noting for this clone: The read is 3 residues too short to cover the CDR3 end, so that end is filled in from the germline J gene. This chain joins TRBV20-1 and TRBJ1-5, with D possibly being TRBD1 (6 bases). The CDR3 contains 14 residues. Trimming shortened V by 0 bases and J by 4 bases, and 10 bases separated the two germline ends. Germline V gene lookup returns CDR1 DFQATT and CDR2 SNEGSKA (reference sequence). CDR3 sequence reads: CSARERGGNQPQHF. The part of the CDR3 DNA that was read is TGCAGTGCTAGAGAGAGGGGGGGGAATCAGCCC.

Worth noting for this clone: The read comes to an end 3 residues before the CDR3 does, leaving the germline J gene to fill in the end. The chain couples TRBV20-1 to TRBJ1-2; 7 bases are shared with TRBD1. V gave up 6 bases and J gave up 6 bases; unmatched junction bases: 10. CDR3 size: 13 residues. Germline loops: CDR1 DFQATT, CDR2 SNEGSKA (reference sequence). This CDR3 reads CSAWGRTGDGYTF. The DNA read from the CDR3 is TGCAGTGCCTGGGGGAGGACAGGTGATGGC.

A word on this clone: The read gets to within 3 residues of the CDR3 end, and the germline J gene fills in the rest. This chain connects TRBV11-2 to TRBJ2-1; 7 bases are shared with TRBD1. There are 15 residues in the CDR3. Looked up from germline, CDR1 is SGHAT and CDR2 is FQNNGV. V gave up 4 bases and J gave up 4 bases; unmatched junction bases: 7. CDR3 bases read: TGTGCCAGCAGCTCGGGGACAGCGGAGTACAATGAG. This codes for CASSSGTAEYNE. The full CDR3 protein is CASSSGTAEYNEQFF.

Of note for this clone: The observed sequence ends 3 residues before the CDR3 terminus, with the missing tail filled in from the germline J gene. The rearrangement joins TRBV18 to TRBJ1-4; tentatively, D is TRBD1 (5 bases). V was clipped by 8 bases and J by 6 bases, with 13 bases between them. Germline CDR1 and CDR2: KGHSH and LQKENI. The CDR3 extends over 13 amino acids. The CDR3 here is CASTDRPDEKLFF. The covered CDR3 bases are TGTGCCAGCACCGACAGACCCGATGAAAAA.

Concerning this clone itself: The read ends 3 residues early relative to the CDR3; the germline J gene fills the gap. The V call is TRBV7-2, the J call TRBJ2-1, with no clear D. Germline-derived CDR1 and CDR2 are SGHTA and FQGNSA. CDR3 length equals 13 residues. The V end lost 5 bases, the J end lost 4 bases, and 9 bases lay between the germline ends. The CDR3 is CASSPDGYNEQFF. CDR3 DNA, as far as it was read: TGTGCCAGCAGCCCCGACGGGTACAATGAG.

About this clone: At one end, the junction sequence differs from germline, possibly due to a read error. The read falls 3 residues short of the CDR3 end, and the missing part is taken from the germline J gene. The rearrangement links TRBV30 to TRBJ2-7; tentative D call: TRBD1 (7 bases). The CDR3 runs 17 residues. Per the germline V gene, CDR1 is GTSNPN and CDR2 is SVGIG (reference sequence). CDR3 DNA (partial): TGTGGCTGGAGTGGAATGTCGGTGAGGGGGCAGCGGGACGAG. Translating gives CGWSGMSVRGQRDE. The full CDR3 is CGWSGMSVRGQRDEQYF.

Points on this clone: The read finishes 3 residues shy of the CDR3 end, and the germline J gene is used to complete it. This chain uses TRBV5-1 with TRBJ2-5, with 7 bases identical to TRBD2. With V trimmed by 9 bases and J by 3 bases, 11 bases remained unmatched. Germline CDR1 is SGHRS and CDR2 is YFSETQ. The CDR3 totals 14 residues. The CDR3 loop is CATGSGRGEETQYF. The CDR3 DNA, read in part, is TGCGCCACCGGGTCGGGACGGGGGGAAGAGACC.

A note on this clone: The observed sequence ends 3 residues before the CDR3 terminus, with the missing tail filled in from the germline J gene. The chain recombines TRBV13 with TRBJ1-1, with a possible D match to TRBD1 (5 bases). Trimming took 2 bases from V and 0 from J, leaving 22 bases between them. CDR3 size: 19 residues. Per germline, CDR1 PRHDT and CDR2 FYEKMQ (reference sequence). The CDR3 spells CASSLLRQPRSLMNTEAFF. The CDR3 bases that were read are TGTGCCAGCAGCTTACTCCGACAGCCTCGATCCCTTATGAACACTGAA.

This clone is labeled medium-sized based on frequency. The read gets to within 3 residues of the CDR3 end, and the germline J gene fills in the rest. The genes are TRBV18 and TRBJ2-5; TRBD2 matches 8 bases. J was trimmed by 2 bases and V by 6 bases; bases with no gene match: 5. Germline CDR1 KGHSH, CDR2 LQKENI. The CDR3 consists of 14 residues. CDR3 sequence: CASSTTSVQETQYF. CDR3 DNA (partial): TGTGCCAGCTCGACGACTAGCGTACAAGAGACC.

The sequenced CDR3 bases are TGTGCCAGCGGAGGTGGGGCAACCTACGAG. Translated: CASGGGATYE. The full CDR3 sequence reads CASGGGATYEQYF. The rearrangement uses TRBV28 and TRBJ2-7; D might be TRBD1 or TRBD2, each matching 5 bases. With the read ending 3 residues before the CDR3 end, the germline J gene is used to fill in that end. Trimming removed 8 bases at V and 2 bases at J, with 13 bases between. Germline V lookup: CDR1 MDHEN, CDR2 SYDVKM. This CDR3 is 13 amino acids long.

In the case of this clone: The read terminates 3 residues before the CDR3 end, so the remaining end is supplied by the germline J gene. The V and J genes are TRBV7-9 and TRBJ1-1, with 7 nucleotides matching TRBD1. CDR1 is SEHNR, CDR2 FQNEAQ, per germline (reference sequence). J lost 0 bases, V lost 3 bases, and 4 bases had no gene match. CDR3 length: 15 residues. CDR3 loop: CASSFSTGMNTEAFF. The sequenced part of the CDR3 DNA is TGTGCCAGCAGCTTTTCGACAGGGATGAACACTGAA.

A remark on this clone: The read finishes 3 residues shy of the CDR3 end, and the germline J gene is used to complete it. This chain connects TRBV19 to TRBJ1-1; TRBD1 is a possible D gene (5 bases). The V gene lost 7 bases and the J gene lost 0 bases, with 12 bases spanning the gap. Germline loops: CDR1 LNHDA, CDR2 SQIVND (reference sequence). CDR3 length equals 14 residues. The CDR3 bases that were read are TGTGCCAGTAACGAACTGGGGCTGAACACTGAA. It is translated as CASNELGLNTE. The complete CDR3 protein is CASNELGLNTEAFF.

Concerning this clone itself: The read terminates 3 residues ahead of where the CDR3 ends, so the germline J gene completes it. The rearrangement uses TRBV7-2 and TRBJ2-6; D remains ambiguous. The CDR3 extends over 15 amino acids. CDR1 is SGHTA and CDR2 is FQGNSA in the germline V gene. Trimming left V 4 bases short and J 0 bases short, with 7 bases between. CDR3 loop: CASSSGSSGANVLTF. The sequenced part of the CDR3 DNA is TGTGCCAGCAGCTCAGGAAGCTCTGGGGCCAACGTC.

As for this clone: The CDR3 end is not reached by the read, which stops 3 residues before it; the germline J gene fills it in. The chain links TRBV20-1 to TRBJ2-1; D perhaps matches TRBD2 (6 bases). CDR3 length equals 12 residues. With 0 bases removed from V and 7 bases from J, the gap between germline ends came to 7 bases. In germline, CDR1 is DFQATT, CDR2 SNEGSKA (reference sequence). The CDR3 bases that were read are TGCAGTGCTAGAGAGACTAGGAATGAG. Its translation: CSARETRNE. The CDR3 in full is CSARETRNEQFF.

A note on this clone: The read ends 3 residues before the CDR3 terminus; that terminus is restored from the germline J gene. The gene calls are TRBV2 and TRBJ2-4, with no clear D. V lost 5 bases to trimming and J lost 1 base, with 6 bases between them. The CDR3 is made up of 13 amino acids. Germline V gene data show CDR1 as SNHLY and CDR2 as FYNNEI. The sequenced part of the CDR3 DNA is TGTGCCAGCAGTCCCTTGGCCAAAAACATT. This translates into CASSPLAKNI. In full, the CDR3 is CASSPLAKNIQYF.

As concerns this clone: Read coverage stops 3 residues before the CDR3 terminus; the germline J gene supplies the remainder. This sequence joins TRBV7-3 and TRBJ2-1; D may be TRBD1 (6 bases). Germline CDR1 SGHTA, CDR2 FQGTGA. The CDR3 extends over 18 amino acids. V was clipped by 5 bases and J by 9 bases, with 29 bases between them. Incomplete CDR3 DNA: TGTGCCAGCAGCCATTGGACAGTCGATCCCTTGAACCCAGCTGAG. It specifies CASSHWTVDPLNPAE. In full, the CDR3 reads CASSHWTVDPLNPAEQFF. The full variable domain, rest sourced from reference TRBV7-3 and TRBJ2-1, is GAGVSQTPSNKVTEKGKYVELRCDPISGHTALYWYRQSLGQGPEFLIYFQGTGAADDSGLPNDRFFAVRPEGSVSTLKIQRTERGDSAVYLCASSHWTVDPLNPAEQFFGPGTRLTVL.

Comments on this clone: Read coverage stops 3 residues before the CDR3 terminus; the germline J gene supplies the remainder. The V call is TRBV7-8, the J call TRBJ2-1; 7 nucleotides match TRBD2. Germline V CDR1 and CDR2: SGHVS, FQNEAQ. Germline trimming cut 3 bases from V and 3 bases from J; bases unmatched to any gene: 2. The CDR3 spans 14 residues. The part of the CDR3 DNA that was read is TGTGCCAGCAGCTTTGGGACTATCTACAATGAG. It is translated as CASSFGTIYNE. The entire CDR3 reads CASSFGTIYNEQFF. Supplemented by reference TRBV7-8 and TRBJ2-1, the full variable domain reads GAGVSQSPRYKVAKRGQDVALRCDPISGHVSLFWYQQALGQGPEFLTYFQNEAQLDKSGLPSDRFFAERPEGSVSTLKIQRTQQEDSAVYLCASSFGTIYNEQFFGPGTRLTVL.